Sequencing of this T cell receptor (beta chain) was carried out in a study of blood T cell repertoires in COVID-19. Profiling relied on immunoSEQ multiplex PCR, and the TCRdb table lists in-frame clones only, not all of them. The sample yields a few hundred thousand clones, 90% seen once. This CDR3 is built from 14 residues. The V and J ends lost 4 bases and 6 bases, in that order; junction bases with no gene match: 3. CDR1 is LNHDA, CDR2 SQIVND, per germline (reference sequence). The clonotype originates from an older woman with COVID-19, enrolled during active disease. Sequencing was performed on peripheral blood. J is TRBJ1-6 and V is TRBV19, with 7 positions matching TRBD1. DNA of the CDR3: TGTGCCAGTAGTACCGGGACAGCTAATTCACCCCTCCACTTT. As protein: CASSTGTANSPLHF.